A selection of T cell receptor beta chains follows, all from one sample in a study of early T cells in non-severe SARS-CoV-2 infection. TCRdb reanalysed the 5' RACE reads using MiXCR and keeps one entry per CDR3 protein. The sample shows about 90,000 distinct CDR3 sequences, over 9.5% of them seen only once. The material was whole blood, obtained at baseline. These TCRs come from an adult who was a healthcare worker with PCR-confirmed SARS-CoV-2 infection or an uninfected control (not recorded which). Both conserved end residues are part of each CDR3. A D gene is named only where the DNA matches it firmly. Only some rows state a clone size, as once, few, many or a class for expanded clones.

CDR3nt: TGTGCCAGCAGCTTAGGGCAGGGCCTCAATTCACCCCTCCACTTT; CDR3aa: CASSLGQGLNSPLHF; j_gene: TRBJ1-6; d_gene: .; v_gene: TRBV7-9; abundance: .
CDR3nt: TGCGCCAGCAGCTTGGCCCGACTAGCGGGAGCCTACGAGCAGTACTTC; CDR3aa: CASSLARLAGAYEQYF; j_gene: TRBJ2-7; d_gene: TRBD2; v_gene: TRBV5-1; abundance: few
CDR3nt: TGTGCCAGCAGTATAAAGCGGGGGGGCCGAGATACGCAGTATTTT; CDR3aa: CASSIKRGGRDTQYF; j_gene: TRBJ2-3; d_gene: TRBD2; v_gene: TRBV28; abundance: .
CDR3nt: TGTGCCAGCAACTCCCCGGGGGGCACCGGGGAGCTGTTTTTT; CDR3aa: CASNSPGGTGELFF; j_gene: TRBJ2-2; d_gene: TRBD2; v_gene: TRBV2; abundance: few
CDR3nt: TGTGCCAGCAGCGGGACCACCTACGAGCAGTACTTC; CDR3aa: CASSGTTYEQYF; j_gene: TRBJ2-7; d_gene: .; v_gene: TRBV3-1; abundance: .
CDR3nt: TGCAGTGCTAGAGACTGGGGCGGGTCCACAGATACGCAGTATTTT; CDR3aa: CSARDWGGSTDTQYF; j_gene: TRBJ2-3; d_gene: .; v_gene: TRBV20-1; abundance: .
CDR3nt: TGTGCCATCACCGAGGAAGGGTTGAACACTGAAGCTTTCTTT; CDR3aa: CAITEEGLNTEAFF; j_gene: TRBJ1-1; d_gene: .; v_gene: TRBV10-3; abundance: .
CDR3nt: TGTGCCAGCAGCGGAAGAGCTAGCGGTGGGGACGAGCAGTACTTC; CDR3aa: CASSGRASGGDEQYF; j_gene: TRBJ2-7; d_gene: TRBD2; v_gene: TRBV7-8; abundance: .
CDR3nt: TGTGCCAGCAGCCCGGTTAGCGGGGGGGCCTACAATGAGCAGTTCTTC; CDR3aa: CASSPVSGGAYNEQFF; j_gene: TRBJ2-1; d_gene: TRBD2; v_gene: TRBV7-8; abundance: .
CDR3nt: TGTGCCAGCAGTACGGCAGGGGGTCCCTACGAGCAGTACTTC; CDR3aa: CASSTAGGPYEQYF; j_gene: TRBJ2-7; d_gene: TRBD1; v_gene: TRBV12-3/TRBV12-4; abundance: few
CDR3nt: TGCGCCAGCAGCTTGGGTGTTACTGAAGCTTTCTTT; CDR3aa: CASSLGVTEAFF; j_gene: TRBJ1-1; d_gene: .; v_gene: TRBV5-1; abundance: many
CDR3nt: TGTGCCAGCAGCTTAGGTCAAGGCAACGAGCAGTACTTC; CDR3aa: CASSLGQGNEQYF; j_gene: TRBJ2-7; d_gene: .; v_gene: TRBV11-2; abundance: .
CDR3nt: TGTGCCAGCAGTTACGGGACAGGGGGCGCAGGAAACACCATATATTTT; CDR3aa: CASSYGTGGAGNTIYF; j_gene: TRBJ1-3; d_gene: TRBD1; v_gene: TRBV6-6; abundance: .
CDR3nt: TGCGCCAGCAGCTCCCGGGGGGTGCGGGTCATAGATACGCAGTATTTT; CDR3aa: CASSSRGVRVIDTQYF; j_gene: TRBJ2-3; d_gene: TRBD2; v_gene: TRBV4-1; abundance: few
CDR3nt: TGTGCCAGCAGTTTACAGGTCAATCAGCCCCAGCATTTT; CDR3aa: CASSLQVNQPQHF; j_gene: TRBJ1-5; d_gene: .; v_gene: TRBV28; abundance: few
CDR3nt: TGTGCCAGCAGTGATAACAGGGGAGGGGCCAACGTCCTGACTTTC; CDR3aa: CASSDNRGGANVLTF; j_gene: TRBJ2-6; d_gene: TRBD1; v_gene: TRBV2; abundance: many
CDR3nt: TGTGCCAGCGGGGACAGGGTCCGCGAGCAGTACTTC; CDR3aa: CASGDRVREQYF; j_gene: TRBJ2-7; d_gene: TRBD1; v_gene: TRBV19; abundance: few
CDR3nt: TGTGCCAGCAGCCCCCTGGGGACGAACACTGAAGCTTTCTTT; CDR3aa: CASSPLGTNTEAFF; j_gene: TRBJ1-1; d_gene: .; v_gene: TRBV11-2; abundance: few
CDR3nt: TGTGCCAGCAGTGATCGACAACCCTCCACCGGGGAGCTGTTTTTT; CDR3aa: CASSDRQPSTGELFF; j_gene: TRBJ2-2; d_gene: .; v_gene: TRBV2; abundance: few
CDR3nt: TGCGCCAGCAGCTTGGGACGATCCACCGGGGAGCTGTTTTTT; CDR3aa: CASSLGRSTGELFF; j_gene: TRBJ2-2; d_gene: .; v_gene: TRBV5-1; abundance: few
CDR3nt: TGTGCCAGTTTATCGTCAGGCCTCGAGCAGTACTTC; CDR3aa: CASLSSGLEQYF; j_gene: TRBJ2-7; d_gene: .; v_gene: TRBV27; abundance: many